This is a list of T cell receptor beta chains from one sample in a study of blood T cell repertoires in COVID-19. Some clones are missing from TCRdb's copy, which holds only in-frame ones; the method was immunoSEQ multiplex PCR. The table records about 270,000 clones, 80% to 90% of them present only once. The sequenced sample was PBMCs or T cells enriched from blood (not recorded which). The receptors come from a woman aged 18-30 years who had recovered from COVID-19. CDR3s include the opening cysteine and the closing phenylalanine or tryptophan. The D gene is left open where the match is weak. Clone size appears in some rows only: once, few, many, or a class for an expanded clone.

j_call d_call cdr3_length v_call clone_size cdr3_aa
TRBJ1-2 NA 13 TRBV14 NA CASSSGPSYGYTF
TRBJ2-5 TRBD2 14 TRBV9 NA CASSKSGAGETQYF
TRBJ1-5 NA 15 TRBV9 NA CASSVDGHSNQPQHF
TRBJ2-2 TRBD1 17 TRBV7-3 NA CASEGGPGGADTGELFF
TRBJ1-6 NA 14 TRBV27 NA CASSLLGRGSPLHF
TRBJ2-5 TRBD2 15 TRBV2 NA CASSEQRGEQETQYF
TRBJ1-1 NA 15 TRBV3-1/TRBV3-2 NA CASSPGQLRNTEAFF
TRBJ1-2 NA 14 TRBV9 NA CASSVVLAGYGYTF
TRBJ1-3 TRBD1 16 TRBV19 few CASSRDRAHSGNTIYF
TRBJ2-5 TRBD2 17 TRBV11-3 NA CASSSGLAGAYQETQYF
TRBJ1-5 TRBD1 13 TRBV19 NA CASSIRGDQPQHF
TRBJ1-1 TRBD1 15 TRBV5-4 NA CASSWGRGMNTEAFF
TRBJ2-1 TRBD1 15 TRBV4-1 NA CASSQGAGGHNEQFF
TRBJ1-6 NA 14 TRBV10-1 NA CAGGCSSYNSPLHF
TRBJ2-3 TRBD2 16 TRBV11-3 NA CASSLGSSGATDTQYF
TRBJ1-2 TRBD1 17 TRBV27 NA CASSFLTGLSTNYGYTF
TRBJ2-1 TRBD2 17 TRBV7-3 NA CASSLTARTSQSDEQFF
TRBJ2-3 NA 14 TRBV5-4 many CASSLRRSTDTQYF
TRBJ2-3 TRBD2 17 TRBV5-4 NA CASSLAGAGGLTDTQYF
TRBJ2-6 TRBD1 18 TRBV19 NA CASSMWGQGITGANVLTF
TRBJ1-1 NA 13 TRBV10-3 NA CAISLGQPDEAFF
TRBJ1-3 NA 15 TRBV9 NA CASSVALGGGNTIYF
TRBJ2-1 TRBD2 16 TRBV7-9 NA CASSLPTSGGANEQFF
TRBJ2-3 NA 12 TRBV5-1 NA CASSPGVDTQYF
TRBJ2-1 TRBD1 15 TRBV5-1 NA CASSLDRGGQNEQFF
TRBJ1-1 NA 15 TRBV5-1 NA CASSLNAGANTEAFF
TRBJ1-1 NA 15 TRBV5-1 NA CASRNGPGMNTEAFF
TRBJ1-1 NA 11 TRBV10-3 NA CASQGSTEAFF
TRBJ1-1 NA 12 TRBV3-1/TRBV3-2 NA CASSQGDTEAFF
TRBJ2-3 TRBD1 14 TRBV2 NA CASIGTGGRDTQYF
TRBJ2-1 TRBD2 14 TRBV2 NA CASSTGLAYNEQFF
TRBJ1-1 NA 14 TRBV21-1 NA CASSTHRRETEAFF
TRBJ2-5 NA 11 TRBV2 NA CASILRETQYF
TRBJ2-5 TRBD2 14 TRBV11-1 once CASKGLEVAETQYF
TRBJ2-7 TRBD1 18 TRBV3-1/TRBV3-2 NA CASSQDFQRRDRANEQYF
TRBJ2-1 NA 17 TRBV4-2 NA CATAKGDYQSSYNEQFF
TRBJ2-5 TRBD2 12 TRBV2 once CASAGVQETQYF
TRBJ1-5 NA 15 TRBV4-1 NA CASSQFDRSDQPQHF
TRBJ2-1 TRBD2 16 TRBV24-1 NA CATSDSGTRNYNEQFF
TRBJ2-7 TRBD2 15 TRBV30 NA CAWSAGSGGASEQYF
TRBJ1-1 TRBD1 18 TRBV4-1 NA CASSQDHGTGIILTEAFF
TRBJ2-7 TRBD2 15 TRBV11-1 NA CASSLFERGRSEQYF
TRBJ2-6 NA 14 TRBV9 NA CASRQNSGANVLTF
TRBJ2-5 TRBD1 14 TRBV2 NA CASSLQGAWETQYF
TRBJ2-6 NA 16 TRBV5-1 NA CASSFDSHSGANVLTF
TRBJ1-2 TRBD1 14 TRBV5-4 NA CASSWDRDWNGYTF
TRBJ1-5 NA 13 TRBV29-1 NA CSVEVPGNQPQHF
TRBJ1-2 TRBD1 13 TRBV27 NA CASSNRGPHGYTF
TRBJ2-7 NA 14 TRBV18 NA CASSPGTYSTEQYF
TRBJ2-5 NA 16 TRBV5-8 NA CASSPEGHPQSETQYF
TRBJ1-5 NA 11 TRBV19 NA CASSTGTTRHF
TRBJ1-6 NA 14 TRBV5-8 NA CAAQPPSYNSPLHF
TRBJ1-2 TRBD1 15 TRBV7-3 NA CASSLGPGTVYGYTF
TRBJ1-3 NA 15 TRBV19 NA CASSITGSSGNTIYF
TRBJ1-6 NA 16 TRBV5-1 NA CASSSSLGRENSPLHF
TRBJ2-5 TRBD2 15 TRBV3-1/TRBV3-2 NA CASSQGGGAWETQYF